A single sample is the source of the 19 T cell receptor beta chains below, sequenced in a study of siplizumab effects on memory and regulatory T cells. Clones were read by immunoSEQ multiplex PCR, and TCRdb kept only the in-frame ones, dropping some. The sample contains approximately 100,000 clones, roughly 94% of which appear only once. Sequencing was carried out using Tregs sorted from blood. These receptors all come from a human donor in good health.

CDR3 sequence reads: CASSPRDRGYEQYF. CDR3 nucleotides: TGCGCCAGCAGCCCCCGGGACAGGGGCTACGAGCAGTACTTC. The chain recombines TRBV5-1 with TRBJ2-7; 10 bases agree with TRBD1. V lost 4 bases, J lost 3 bases, and 4 bases stayed unmatched. Germline V gene data show CDR1 as SGHRS and CDR2 as YFSETQ. CDR3 length equals 14 residues.

This chain uses TRBV13 with TRBJ2-1; the match to TRBD2 covers 9 bases. Germline V lookup: CDR1 PRHDT, CDR2 FYEKMQ (reference sequence). The CDR3 spans 16 residues. With 5 bases clipped from V and 10 bases from J, the junction kept 15 bases outside the gene matches. The CDR3 sequence is CASSAPGLARGGEQFF. The CDR3 region has the DNA TGTGCCAGCAGCGCTCCGGGACTAGCTCGAGGGGGCGAGCAGTTCTTC. The variable domain in full, completed from reference TRBV13 and TRBJ2-1, reads AAGVIQSPRHLIKEKRETATLKCYPIPRHDTVYWYQQGPGQDPQFLISFYEKMQSDKGSIPDRFSAQQFSDYHSELNMSSLELGDSALYFCASSAPGLARGGEQFFGPGTRLTVL.

This sequence joins TRBV7-3 and TRBJ2-3; tentative D call: TRBD1 (6 bases). CDR3 length equals 14 residues. The V gene's germline CDR1 is SGHTA and CDR2 FQGTGA. The ends were cut back, 5 bases at V and 2 bases at J, with 11 bases in the middle. CDR3 loop: CASSPTGTTDTQYF. The CDR3 DNA reads as TGTGCCAGCAGCCCTACAGGGACCACAGATACGCAGTATTTT.

V and J are TRBV5-1 and TRBJ2-2; 16 bases are a match to TRBD2. The CDR3 runs to 20 residues. J lost 4 bases, V lost 1 base, and 10 bases had no gene match. Germline CDR1 is SGHRS and CDR2 is YFSETQ. DNA for the CDR3: TGCGCCAGCAGCTTGATTTATGGGACTAGCGGGAGGGCACTCACCGGGGAGCTGTTTTTT. Its translation is CASSLIYGTSGRALTGELFF.

The chain has TRBV5-1 and TRBJ2-2; 12 nucleotides line up with TRBD2. V shed 4 bases, J shed 3 bases, and the junction held 10 bases outside the gene matches. Germline V gives CDR1 SGHRS, CDR2 YFSETQ. CDR3 length: 18 amino acids. CDR3 protein: CASSPRLAGVVDTGELFF. The CDR3 region has the DNA TGCGCCAGCAGCCCAAGACTAGCGGGAGTTGTGGACACCGGGGAGCTGTTTTTT.

This clone was detected once. The chain uses TRBV11-2 and TRBJ2-7; TRBD1 is a possible D gene (6 bases). The CDR3 is 19 amino acids. Trimming took off 2 bases at V and 4 bases at J, with 27 bases between the two ends. Per germline, CDR1 SGHAT and CDR2 FQNNGV. DNA for the CDR3: TGTGCCAGCAGCTTATCCACTACACCCGGCTGGGGGCAATATTACGAGCAGTACTTC. It codes for CASSLSTTPGWGQYYEQYF.

This sequence joins TRBV1 and TRBJ1-4; the table's D call, TRBD1, was not checked against the DNA. TRBV1 is a pseudogene locus. This CDR3 is built from 16 residues. For the CDR3, the DNA is TGCACCAGCAGCCAAGTATTGGGGCCCTTTTGTGAAAAACTGTTTTTT. This codes for CTSSQVLGPFCEKLFF.

V and J are TRBV5-6 and TRBJ2-2; a weak D match, TRBD2 (5 bases). The CDR3 runs 14 residues. CDR1 and CDR2 (germline): SGHDT, YYEEEE. V lost 1 base to trimming and J lost 6 bases, with 10 bases between them. CDR3 in DNA: TGTGCCAGCAGCTTGCGAGGGCCGGCCGGGGAGCTGTTTTTT. Translated, it gives CASSLRGPAGELFF.

The chain employs TRBV29-1 and TRBJ2-2; D is undetermined. Germline lookup yields CDR1 SQVTM and CDR2 ANQGSEA. The CDR3 is 11 residues long. Deletions cut 7 bases from V and 1 base from J, with 4 bases between. The CDR3 is CSAVNTGELFF. CDR3 bases: TGCAGCGCGGTGAACACCGGGGAGCTGTTTTTT.

The chain has TRBV6-6 and TRBJ2-2, with D perhaps assigned TRBD1 or TRBD2 (5 bases each). This CDR3 has 15 amino acids. Trimming pared 2 bases from V and 1 base from J, leaving 8 bases between. Germline CDR1 and CDR2: MNHNY and SVGAGI (reference sequence). In DNA form, the CDR3 reads TGTGCCAGCAGTTACCGAGGGGAGAACACCGGGGAGCTGTTTTTT. It codes for CASSYRGENTGELFF.

This clone was seen just once. This chain connects TRBV6-1 to TRBJ1-1, with 11 bases that match TRBD1. Germline V gene data show CDR1 as MNHNS and CDR2 as SASEGT. The CDR3 extends over 14 amino acids. Trimming took 5 bases from V and 4 from J; bases not matched to a gene: 3. This CDR3 reads CASSTGQGVTEAFF. DNA for the CDR3: TGTGCCAGCAGTACGGGACAGGGGGTCACTGAAGCTTTCTTT.

V and J are TRBV5-1 and TRBJ1-1; TRBD1 matches 8 bases. The CDR3 extends over 15 amino acids. The J segment lost 0 bases and the V segment lost 3 bases, leaving 4 bases of the junction unmatched. Germline V gene sequence: CDR1 SGHRS, CDR2 YFSETQ. CDR3 sequence: CASSWGQVLNTEAFF. CDR3 sequence (DNA): TGCGCCAGCAGCTGGGGACAGGTCCTGAACACTGAAGCTTTCTTT.

The V gene is TRBV6-5, the J gene TRBJ1-5; D not certain. CDR3 length: 13 amino acids. Germline-derived CDR1 and CDR2 are MNHEY and SVGAGI. Trimming removed 0 bases from V and 6 bases from J, with 6 bases in between. This CDR3 is CASSYSFSQPQHF. The CDR3 DNA reads TGTGCCAGCAGTTACTCGTTTAGTCAGCCCCAGCATTTT.

This rearrangement joins TRBV2 to TRBJ2-5; 14 bases agree with TRBD2. J was trimmed by 6 bases and V by 4 bases; bases with no gene match: 7. This CDR3 has 16 amino acids. Looked up from germline, CDR1 is SNHLY and CDR2 is FYNNEI. The CDR3 reads CASSGGTSGRGKTQYF. The CDR3 DNA reads TGTGCCAGCAGTGGGGGGACTAGCGGGAGAGGGAAGACCCAGTACTTC.

This sequence joins TRBV6-6 and TRBJ1-1; no clear D. The CDR3 sequence is 13 residues long. In germline, CDR1 is MNHNY, CDR2 SVGAGI (reference sequence). V lost 7 bases and J 3 bases, leaving 12 bases between the germline ends. The CDR3 sequence: CASIRNGYTEAFF. DNA of the CDR3: TGTGCCAGCATTCGAAACGGGTACACTGAAGCTTTCTTT.

The chain recombines TRBV9 with TRBJ1-4, with D tentatively TRBD1 (6 bases). Germline V CDR1 and CDR2: SGDLS, YYNGEE. The CDR3 sequence is 15 residues long. V gave up 1 base and J gave up 4 bases, with 11 bases separating them. The CDR3 loop reads CASSVIGQRNEKLFF. In DNA form, the CDR3 reads TGTGCCAGCAGCGTAATCGGACAGCGTAATGAAAAACTGTTTTTT. The whole variable domain, filled in from reference TRBV9 and TRBJ1-4, reads DSGVTQTPKHLITATGQRVTLRCSPRSGDLSVYWYQQSLDQGLQFLIQYYNGEERAKGNILERFSAQQFPDLHSELNLSSLELGDSALYFCASSVIGQRNEKLFFGSGTQLSVL.

In its sample, this clone was seen a few times. The chain links TRBV5-1 to TRBJ2-2; 9 bases align to TRBD2. The CDR3 has 16 residues. J lost 6 bases, V lost 0 bases, and 6 bases had no gene match. Germline CDR1 and CDR2: SGHRS and YFSETQ. In DNA, the CDR3 is TGCGCCAGCAGCTTGGGGGCTAGCGGGACGCCCGGGGAGCTGTTTTTT. This codes for CASSLGASGTPGELFF.

This chain links TRBV27 with TRBJ2-7; 9 bases line up with TRBD2. V dropped 6 bases and J dropped 6; count of bases not matched to a gene: 9. This CDR3 contains 14 residues. In germline, CDR1 is MNHEY, CDR2 SMNVEV (reference sequence). CDR3 DNA sequence: TGTGCCAGCAGGTACGCGGGAGGGCCAACCGAGCAGTACTTC. Translating it yields CASRYAGGPTEQYF.

The chain is built from TRBV5-1 and TRBJ1-4, with D unresolved. Trimming cost V 4 bases and J 0 bases, with 13 bases left between them. This CDR3 has 16 residues. The germline V gene has CDR1 SGHRS and CDR2 YFSETQ. The DNA for the CDR3 is TGCGCCAGCAGCCCAAGTTTTAAGGCAACTAATGAAAAACTGTTTTTT. Its protein is CASSPSFKATNEKLFF.